This T cell receptor (beta chain) was sequenced in a study of CD8 T cells in Susac syndrome. V dropped 5 bases and J dropped 4 bases, with 14 bases sitting between them. CDR3 length: 13 residues. CDR1 is DFQATT, CDR2 SNEGSKA, per germline (reference sequence). The RNA input was roughly 0.45 to 1 ug, and it was reverse transcribed with random hexamers. MiXCR, run by TCRdb on the immunoSEQ multiplex PCR reads, gives a single entry per CDR3 protein. Here the sample spans some 150,000 distinct CDR3 sequences, roughly 95% being singletons. V gene TRBV20-1 combines with J gene TRBJ1-2; a weak D match, TRBD1 (6 bases). The clonotype originates from a human donor with Susac syndrome. The sequencing sample was made of CD4+ T cells from PBMCs. DNA for the CDR3: TGCAGTGCTCAGCCAGGGGAGGGCTATGGCTACACCTTC. It encodes CSAQPGEGYGYTF.